The 3 T cell receptor beta chains below come from one sample, sequenced in a study of OX40 agonist ivuxolimab in advanced cancers. Sequenced by immunoSEQ multiplex PCR; TCRdb stores in-frame clones only, minus some. This sample carries over 85,000 clones, 90% of them seen once, and the ten largest clones take around 1.6%. The sequencing used CD4+ or CD8+ T cells sorted from blood, collected in a trial of the OX40 agonist ivuxolimab. The source of these receptors is an adult with an advanced solid tumor such as melanoma, head and neck, liver or kidney cancer.

The chain has TRBV19 and TRBJ2-1; maybe TRBD2 (7 bases). Germline CDR1 and CDR2: LNHDA and SQIVND (reference sequence). V shed 1 base and J shed 2 bases, with 15 bases lying between them. This CDR3 has 17 amino acids. DNA of the CDR3: TGTGCCAGTAGTATAGGAGGGGGAGGGGAGGCCTACAATGAGCAGTTCTTC. It encodes CASSIGGGGEAYNEQFF.

The chain is built from TRBV27 and TRBJ2-2; D not certain. V shed 1 base and J shed 4 bases, with 7 bases lying between them. From germline, CDR1 is MNHEY and CDR2 SMNVEV (reference sequence). The CDR3 length is 14 residues. As DNA, the CDR3 is TGTGCCAGCAGTTTATACGCTGTCACCGGGGAGCTGTTTTTT. Its translation is CASSLYAVTGELFF.

The CDR3 spells CASSLLGGRAGSYEQYF. The DNA for the CDR3 is TGTGCCAGCAGCTTATTGGGCGGGAGGGCTGGTTCCTACGAGCAGTACTTC. The gene calls are TRBV7-2 and TRBJ2-7; 9 bases line up with TRBD2. Looked up from germline, CDR1 is SGHTA and CDR2 is FQGNSA. J gave up 1 base and V 2 bases, and 9 bases lay outside the gene matches. This CDR3 is 17 amino acids long.